This T cell receptor (beta chain) was observed in a study of siplizumab effects on memory and regulatory T cells. Study outcomes and limitations: A major contribution to the alloresponse seemed to be made by naive T cells, which seemed more diverse than memory cells. Memory cells that were CD4+ and unstimulated gave rise to alloreactive sequences, which siplizumab significantly reduced. Controls had 25% to 30% Treg-derived mappable alloreactive CD4+ clones on average, versus less than 70% with siplizumab.

Germline CDR1 is LNHDA and CDR2 is SQIVND (reference sequence). Trimming cost V 3 bases and J 0 bases, with 11 bases left between them. The CDR3 loop spans 16 amino acids. Every sample had about 100,000 of its TCR templates assayed. Some clones are missing from TCRdb's copy, which holds only in-frame ones; the method was immunoSEQ multiplex PCR. The sample holds roughly 120,000 clones, 90% to 95% seen once. Points on this clone: Its antigen remains unknown.

Sequencing was performed on non-Treg CD4+ T cells sorted from blood. This chain connects TRBV19 to TRBJ1-4; TRBD1 might be the D (5 bases). The TCR comes from a human donor in good health. This CDR3 reads CASSISGRATNEKLFF. The DNA for the CDR3 is TGTGCCAGTAGTATTTCAGGGCGCGCAACTAATGAAAAACTGTTTTTT. The variable domain in full, with the rest retrieved from reference TRBV19 and TRBJ1-4, is DGGITQSPKYLFRKEGQNVTLSCEQNLNHDAMYWYRQDPGQGLRLIYYSQIVNDFQKGDIAEGYSVSREKKESFPLTVTSAQKNPTAFYLCASSISGRATNEKLFFGSGTQLSVL.